The 24 T cell receptor beta chains below were found in one sample sequenced in a study of CD8 T cells in seronegative destructive rheumatoid arthritis. Assay: immunoSEQ multiplex PCR; the TCRdb copy retains only in-frame clones and omits some. The repertoire has some 13,000 clones, around 83% of them found once; the top ten carry about a quarter. The material sequenced was CD8+ T cells from blood. The receptor set was obtained from a woman aged 25 to 50 with seronegative destructive rheumatoid arthritis.

V is TRBV19 and J is TRBJ2-7; 11 bases are shared with TRBD1. V dropped 5 bases and J dropped 0; count of bases not matched to a gene: 3. Looked up from germline, CDR1 is LNHDA and CDR2 is SQIVND (reference sequence). The length of the CDR3 is 15 residues. DNA for the CDR3: TGTGCCAGTAGTCCCGGGACAGGGGGCTCCTACGAGCAGTACGTC. It specifies CASSPGTGGSYEQYV.

The genes are TRBV4-1 and TRBJ2-7, with 11 bases lining up with TRBD2. V shed 1 base, J shed 7 bases, and the junction held 6 bases outside the gene matches. Germline CDR1 is MGHRA and CDR2 is YSYEKL. This CDR3 contains 15 residues. Here the CDR3 reads CASSQVAGGPREQYF. Here the CDR3 DNA reads TGCGCCAGCAGCCAAGTAGCGGGGGGGCCGAGAGAGCAGTACTTC.

The chain uses TRBV5-1 and TRBJ1-2; 9 positions agree with TRBD1. After removal of 2 bases from V and 0 bases from J, the junction contained 5 bases not matched to a gene. Germline V gives CDR1 SGHRS, CDR2 YFSETQ. This CDR3 comprises 16 residues. The CDR3 nucleotides read TGCGCCAGCAGCTTCTTACAGGGGGCGCCTAACTATGGCTACACCTTC. Amino acids: CASSFLQGAPNYGYTF.

CDR3 region: CASSLIDGTEAFF. The CDR3 nucleotides are TGTGCCAGCAGCTTGATAGATGGCACTGAAGCTTTCTTT. The chain uses TRBV7-3 and TRBJ1-1; D not resolved. Germline-derived CDR1 and CDR2 are SGHTA and FQGTGA. V was cut by 3 bases and J by 4 bases, with 9 bases left in between. The CDR3 is 13 residues long.

This clone was picked up a small number of times. The chain is built from TRBV6-4 and TRBJ2-2, with 10 bases fitting TRBD2. Trimming cost V 8 bases and J 4 bases; bases outside gene matches: 13. The germline gives CDR1 MRHNA, CDR2 SNTAGT. There are 17 residues in the CDR3. The CDR3 is CASSNGAGGQGTGELFF. The DNA for the CDR3 is TGTGCCAGCTCCAACGGAGCGGGGGGGCAGGGCACCGGGGAGCTGTTTTTT.

V and J are TRBV9 and TRBJ1-1; D not certain. The V gene's germline CDR1 is SGDLS and CDR2 YYNGEE. The CDR3 has 14 amino acids. The V end lost 3 bases, the J end lost 5 bases, and 14 bases lay between the germline ends. In DNA form, the CDR3 reads TGTGCCAGCAGCGAAACGGGGAGTCCAACTGAAGCTTTCTTT. It encodes CASSETGSPTEAFF.

J is TRBJ1-1 and V is TRBV7-2; 7 bases align to TRBD1. The trim removed 4 bases at V and 0 bases at J, leaving 8 bases unmatched. The CDR3 spans 16 residues. Germline V gene data show CDR1 as SGHTA and CDR2 as FQGNSA. DNA for the CDR3: TGTGCCAGCAGCTCGCAGGGGGGCCTGATGAACACTGAAGCTTTCTTT. Translation gives CASSSQGGLMNTEAFF.

This clone was found a few times. The CDR3 coding sequence is TGTGCCAGCAGCTTAGTAGGAGGGGTTGAGACCCAGTACTTC. As protein: CASSLVGGVETQYF. The chain links TRBV7-3 to TRBJ2-5; D might be TRBD2 (6 bases). Looked up from germline, CDR1 is SGHTA and CDR2 is FQGTGA. V was pared by 2 bases and J by 5 bases, with 12 bases between. The CDR3 runs to 14 residues.

The chain has TRBV9 and TRBJ2-5; 9 bases match TRBD2. V trimming: 4 bases; J trimming: 4 bases; junction bases outside the gene matches: 8. Germline loops: CDR1 SGDLS, CDR2 YYNGEE. CDR3 length: 15 residues. The CDR3 is CASSLGSSGVETQYF. CDR3 DNA sequence: TGTGCCAGCAGCTTAGGCTCTAGCGGGGTAGAGACCCAGTACTTC.

This clone was counted once. The V gene is TRBV27, the J gene TRBJ2-7; D is perhaps TRBD1 (5 bases). This CDR3 comprises 13 residues. V was trimmed by 4 bases and J by 0 bases, leaving 7 bases between them. CDR1 and CDR2 (germline): MNHEY, SMNVEV (reference sequence). DNA for the CDR3: TGTGCCAGCAGTTACAGGAGCTCCTACGAGCAGTACTTC. Its translation is CASSYRSSYEQYF.

The chain carries TRBV28 and TRBJ2-7, with 8 bases aligning to TRBD1. V lost 7 bases and J lost 0; bases outside the gene matches: 5. The CDR3 sequence is 14 residues long. Germline values: CDR1 MDHEN, CDR2 SYDVKM. CDR3 in DNA: TGTGCCAGCACCAGACAGGGGACCTCCTACGAGCAGTACTTC. Translation: CASTRQGTSYEQYF.

This clone was seen a single time. The rearrangement joins TRBV7-6 to TRBJ1-1; no reliable D call. The V end lost 5 bases, the J end lost 0 bases, and 16 bases lay between the germline ends. This CDR3 has 16 amino acids. Germline V gives CDR1 SGHVS, CDR2 FNYEAQ. DNA of the CDR3: TGTGCCAGCAGCCCACCCCGTCGGGGATTGAACACTGAAGCTTTCTTT. Translated: CASSPPRRGLNTEAFF.

This clone was observed once. The genes are TRBV5-1 and TRBJ2-3, with 9 positions matching TRBD1. CDR1 and CDR2 (germline): SGHRS, YFSETQ. This CDR3 has 16 residues. The V segment lost 4 bases and the J segment 1 base; nucleotides outside the gene matches: 7. The CDR3 protein is CASSSWGQGGTDTQYF. The CDR3 DNA reads TGCGCCAGCAGCAGCTGGGGACAGGGCGGCACAGATACGCAGTATTTT.

The V call is TRBV28, the J call TRBJ2-1, with 9 bases that match TRBD2. The CDR3 consists of 14 residues. Germline trimming cut 7 bases from V and 6 bases from J; bases unmatched to any gene: 7. From germline, CDR1 is MDHEN and CDR2 SYDVKM. In DNA form, the CDR3 reads TGTGCCAGCATCGACCCGGGACTAGCCAATGAGCAGTTCTTC. Residues: CASIDPGLANEQFF.

The V call is TRBV6-1, the J call TRBJ2-1; D gene uncertain. Trimming left V 3 bases short and J 8 bases short, with 5 bases between. Germline lookup yields CDR1 MNHNS and CDR2 SASEGT. This CDR3 contains 11 residues. The CDR3, as DNA: TGTGCCAGCAGTGATTTAGATGAGCAGTTCTTC. This codes for CASSDLDEQFF.

This chain connects TRBV11-2 to TRBJ1-5; tentatively, D is TRBD1 (5 bases). The CDR3 spans 15 residues. Germline V gene sequence: CDR1 SGHAT, CDR2 FQNNGV. Trimming took off 0 bases at V and 2 bases at J, with 8 bases between the two ends. This CDR3 reads CASSLDREGNQPQHF. The CDR3 DNA reads TGTGCCAGCAGCTTAGACAGGGAGGGCAATCAGCCCCAGCATTTT.

This clone was seen a handful of times. This chain links TRBV18 with TRBJ2-1; tentatively, D is TRBD1 (5 bases). This CDR3 has 14 amino acids. Germline CDR1 reads KGHSH; CDR2 reads LQKENI. V was clipped by 3 bases and J by 2 bases, with 8 bases between them. The DNA of the CDR3 is TGTGCCAGCTCACCGACAGCGCCCTACAATGAGCAGTTCTTC. Translation gives CASSPTAPYNEQFF.

The chain combines TRBV6-5 with TRBJ1-5; D possibly corresponds to TRBD1 (6 bases). CDR3 length: 12 amino acids. The ends were cut back, 6 bases at V and 4 bases at J, with 7 bases in the middle. From germline, CDR1 is MNHEY and CDR2 SVGAGI. The CDR3 sequence is CASSQGNQPQHF. In DNA form, the CDR3 reads TGTGCCAGCAGCCAGGGGAATCAGCCCCAGCATTTT.

This chain connects TRBV4-1 to TRBJ1-5, with TRBD1 as a possible D gene (5 bases). V was pared by 4 bases and J by 7 bases, with 14 bases between. CDR3 length: 14 residues. Germline V gene data show CDR1 as MGHRA and CDR2 as YSYEKL. CDR3 in DNA: TGCGCCAGCAGCCTTGTGGGCCAGGGACAGCCCCAGCATTTT. Translating it yields CASSLVGQGQPQHF.

CDR3 DNA sequence: TGTGCCAGCAGCCCCCCTGGACAGGGCCACAATTCACCCCTCCACTTT. As protein: CASSPPGQGHNSPLHF. This sequence joins TRBV7-9 and TRBJ1-6; 8 nucleotides align to TRBD1. The CDR3 has 16 residues. The germline V gene encodes CDR1 SEHNR and CDR2 FQNEAQ (reference sequence). J lost 7 bases, V lost 5 bases, and 10 bases had no gene match.

J is TRBJ2-1 and V is TRBV10-3, with TRBD2 matching over 8 bases. CDR3 length: 16 residues. Germline V gene lookup returns CDR1 ENHRY and CDR2 SYGVKD. The CDR3 DNA reads as TGTACCACCGCCGCGGCGGGGGGTCTCTCCTACAATGAGCAGTTCTTC. Residues: CTTAAAGGLSYNEQFF.

The V gene is TRBV4-2, the J gene TRBJ2-3; D possibly corresponds to TRBD2 (6 bases). The CDR3 runs 15 residues. Germline V gene lookup returns CDR1 LGHNA and CDR2 YNFKEQ. Trimming took 1 base from V and 5 from J, leaving 13 bases between them. The CDR3 DNA reads TGTGCCAGCAGCCAAGTGGGGGGACCGGGAGATACGCAGTATTTT. It is translated as CASSQVGGPGDTQYF.

The CDR3 nucleotides are TGTGCCAGCAGTTGGACAGATTATTACACCGGGGAGCTGTTTTTT. It translates to CASSWTDYYTGELFF. The gene calls are TRBV28 and TRBJ2-2; maybe TRBD1 (6 bases). The V and J ends lost 4 bases and 3 bases respectively, with 12 bases between them. This CDR3 comprises 15 residues. Per germline, CDR1 MDHEN and CDR2 SYDVKM. Based on the CDR3 plus reference TRBV28 and TRBJ2-2, the full variable domain is DVKVTQSSRYLVKRTGEKVFLECVQDMDHENMFWYRQDPGLGLRLIYFSYDVKMKEKGDIPEGYSVSREKKERFSLILESASTNQTSMYLCASSWTDYYTGELFFGEGSRLTVL.

This clone was picked up one time. The J gene is TRBJ1-4, the V gene TRBV28; 9 nucleotides line up with TRBD1. The ends lost 5 bases at V and 4 bases at J; junction bases unmatched: 5. The CDR3 has 15 residues. CDR1 MDHEN and CDR2 SYDVKM come from the germline V gene. The CDR3 here is CASSPRDRVNEKLFF. CDR3 coding DNA: TGTGCCAGCAGTCCCCGGGACAGGGTTAATGAAAAACTGTTTTTT.